This T cell receptor (beta chain) appears in the sequencing data of a study of blood T cell repertoires in COVID-19. Study information: Samples taken during acute and convalescent COVID-19 were collected in the United States, Italy and Spain.

The age range of participants was about 18 to 89 years, with residence in fewer than 25 US areas. Original processing notes: Cell counts per sample came from amplifying reference gene primers. Repertoires were generated with immunoSEQ multiplex PCR, while TCRdb's copy carries only in-frame clones and drops some. V, J and clone size were drawn from that table, and D and trimming were deduced from the DNA. The sample lists about 400,000 clones; nearly 90% were seen once. The V gene's germline CDR1 is SGHRS and CDR2 YFSETQ. Deletions cut 0 bases from V and 0 bases from J, with 10 bases between. The CDR3 sequence is 16 residues long.

This chain links TRBV5-1 with TRBJ2-1; D gene ambiguous. Material: PBMCs or T cells enriched from blood (not recorded which). This sequence was found in a young woman who had recovered from COVID-19. CDR3 loop: CASSLGSPSSYNEQFF. The CDR3 DNA reads TGCGCCAGCAGCTTGGGCTCTCCCAGCTCCTACAATGAGCAGTTCTTC.